The rows below give T cell receptor beta chains drawn from one sample of a study of CD8 T cells in ankylosing spondylitis. One entry per CDR3 protein results from TCRdb running MiXCR on the 5' RACE reads. The repertoire consists of 450,000 or so distinct CDR3 sequences, with approximately 26% occurring once and the leading ten covering 0.89%. Specimen: blood, either unsorted or a sorted T cell fraction (not recorded which). Receptors originate from a male donor with ankylosing spondylitis. Each CDR3 is given with its conserved first and last residue. A D gene is named only where the DNA matches it firmly. Not all rows give a size; the values are once, few, many and, for expanded clones, a class.

d_gene	v_gene	abundance	j_gene	CDR3aa	CDR3nt
TRBD2	TRBV5-1	NA	TRBJ2-5	CASSPGGTGWETQYF	TGCGCCAGCAGCCCGGGAGGGACGGGTTGGGAGACCCAGTACTTC
NA	TRBV5-6	few	TRBJ2-7	CASSLALSASYEQYF	TGTGCCAGCAGCTTGGCCTTATCGGCTAGCTACGAGCAGTACTTC
TRBD2	TRBV11-3	few	TRBJ2-1	CASSPRRLAAYNEQFF	TGTGCCAGCAGTCCTCGGAGGCTAGCGGCTTACAATGAGCAGTTCTTC
NA	TRBV7-2	few	TRBJ1-1	CASSPVGLLQAFF	TGTGCCAGCAGCCCGGTCGGGTTACTTCAAGCTTTCTTT
NA	TRBV5-1	few	TRBJ1-2	CASSRGYGYTF	TGCGCCAGCAGCCGGGGCTATGGCTACACCTTC
NA	TRBV20-1	NA	TRBJ2-1	CSARDASEVYNEQFF	TGCAGTGCTAGAGACGCTAGCGAGGTTTACAATGAGCAGTTCTTC
NA	TRBV24-1	NA	TRBJ2-3	CARAEQATQYF	TGTGCCAGGGCGGAGCAGGCCACGCAGTATTTT
NA	TRBV24-1	NA	TRBJ2-2	CATSDQGRNTGELFF	TGTGCCACCAGTGATCAGGGTAGAAACACCGGGGAGCTGTTTTTT
NA	TRBV5-6	NA	TRBJ1-1	CASSLAYGRLNTEAFF	TGTGCCAGCAGCTTGGCCTATGGGAGATTGAACACTGAAGCTTTCTTT
TRBD2	TRBV20-1	few	TRBJ2-5	CSARQLAGGGGETQYF	TGCAGTGCTAGACAGCTAGCGGGAGGTGGGGGAGAGACCCAGTACTTC
TRBD2	TRBV5-4	NA	TRBJ2-7	CASSRLAGNHEQYF	TGTGCCAGCAGCAGACTAGCGGGTAACCACGAGCAGTACTTC
NA	TRBV20-1	many	TRBJ2-5	CSARAQTSEETQYF	TGCAGTGCTAGAGCCCAGACTAGTGAAGAGACCCAGTACTTC
NA	TRBV10-3	few	TRBJ2-3	CAISGGSTDTQYF	TGTGCCATCAGTGGGGGGTCCACAGATACGCAGTATTTT
NA	TRBV6-5	NA	TRBJ2-7	CASSYSAGTNYEQYF	TGTGCCAGCAGTTACTCTGCCGGGACGAACTACGAGCAGTACTTC
TRBD1	TRBV5-1	NA	TRBJ1-5	CASSSGTGVDQPQHF	TGCGCCAGCAGCTCCGGGACAGGGGTTGATCAGCCCCAGCATTTT
TRBD2	TRBV12-3/TRBV12-4	NA	TRBJ2-3	CASSSIQTSERSDTQYF	TGTGCCAGCAGTTCCATCCAGACTAGCGAAAGATCAGATACGCAGTATTTT
NA	TRBV20-1	NA	TRBJ2-2	CSASRGLVGELFF	TGCAGTGCTAGCAGAGGGTTAGTCGGGGAGCTGTTTTTT
NA	TRBV2	NA	TRBJ2-1	CASSEAGIEQFF	TGTGCCAGCAGTGAAGCTGGGATTGAGCAGTTCTTC
NA	TRBV20-1	NA	TRBJ1-2	CSASLWESTGGYTF	TGCAGTGCAAGCCTCTGGGAATCGACGGGAGGCTACACCTTC
NA	TRBV7-9	few	TRBJ2-1	CASSLKGLNEQFF	TGTGCCAGCAGCTTAAAGGGACTGAATGAGCAGTTCTTC
NA	TRBV7-9	few	TRBJ1-4	CASSPREANEKLFF	TGTGCCAGCAGCCCGCGGGAAGCTAATGAAAAACTGTTTTTT
NA	TRBV4-1	NA	TRBJ2-1	CASSQDDRYEYNEQFF	TGCGCCAGCAGCCAAGATGACAGATACGAGTACAATGAGCAGTTCTTC
NA	TRBV7-2	NA	TRBJ2-2	CASSIDITGELFF	TGTGCCAGCAGCATAGACATTACCGGGGAGCTGTTTTTT
NA	TRBV9	few	TRBJ2-5	CASSATDWETQYF	TGTGCCAGCAGCGCGACAGACTGGGAGACCCAGTACTTC
TRBD1	TRBV5-1	many	TRBJ1-6	CASSPLGTGGANNSPLHF	TGCGCCAGCAGCCCGCTGGGGACAGGGGGCGCGAATAATTCACCCCTCCACTTT
NA	TRBV3-1	NA	TRBJ1-2	CASSHGAGGYTF	TGTGCCAGCAGCCACGGGGCTGGGGGCTACACCTTC
NA	TRBV12-3/TRBV12-4	NA	TRBJ1-2	CASSLASGGGNYGYTF	TGTGCCAGCAGTTTGGCGTCGGGGGGCGGTAACTATGGCTACACCTTC
NA	TRBV3-1	few	TRBJ1-5	CASSYRGGPQHF	TGTGCCAGCAGCTACCGGGGGGGGCCCCAGCATTTT
TRBD1	TRBV24-1	NA	TRBJ1-5	CATSEGQAKAQHF	TGTGCCACCAGTGAGGGACAGGCAAAAGCCCAGCATTTT
NA	TRBV13	NA	TRBJ2-6	CASRLGVSSGANVLTF	TGTGCCAGCCGCTTGGGGGTGAGCTCTGGGGCCAACGTCCTGACTTTC
TRBD1	TRBV11-1	NA	TRBJ2-1	CASSLAGTGGAPGGEQFF	TGTGCCAGCAGCTTAGCAGGGACAGGGGGCGCCCCTGGGGGTGAGCAGTTCTTC
TRBD2	TRBV6-2/TRBV6-3	NA	TRBJ2-1	CASSNSGTTSFF	TGTGCCAGCTCAAACTCCGGGACTACAAGCTTCTTC
NA	TRBV5-1	NA	TRBJ1-1	CASSLGLGASAEAFF	TGCGCCAGCAGCTTGGGTCTGGGGGCTTCGGCTGAAGCTTTCTTT
NA	TRBV4-1	once	TRBJ2-6	CASSRTVNSGANVLTF	TGCGCCAGCAGCCGGACGGTAAACTCTGGGGCCAACGTCCTGACTTTC
TRBD1	TRBV5-1	many	TRBJ1-6	CASSRSGQEDSPLHF	TGCGCCAGCAGCCGGTCGGGACAGGAAGATTCACCCCTCCACTTT
NA	TRBV19	NA	TRBJ1-1	CASSIRTTNTEAFF	TGTGCCAGTAGTATACGGACCACAAACACTGAAGCTTTCTTT
NA	TRBV12-3/TRBV12-4	few	TRBJ1-2	CASSLKTGTTRQGYTF	TGTGCCAGCAGTTTAAAGACCGGGACCACCCGGCAGGGCTACACCTTC
NA	TRBV20-1	NA	TRBJ2-4	CSAPSERDIQYF	TGCAGTGCCCCGAGCGAGAGGGACATTCAGTACTTC
NA	TRBV5-1	NA	TRBJ2-1	CASSLNARGEQFF	TGCGCCAGCAGCTTGAACGCAAGGGGTGAGCAGTTCTTC